This is a list of T cell receptor beta chains from one sample in a study of blood T cell repertoires in COVID-19. The protocol was immunoSEQ multiplex PCR, while the TCRdb copy is restricted to in-frame clones and leaves out a portion. The table shows over 200,000 clones, with over 75% occurring only once. The sample taken for sequencing was peripheral blood. The receptor set was obtained from a woman aged 40-49 years with acute or convalescent COVID-19. The CDR3 runs from the conserved cysteine through the conserved F or W. Fields, in order: D gene, clone size, J gene, V gene, CDR3 DNA, CDR3 protein. The D gene is left open where the match is weak. Not every row has a clone size; where given, it reads once, few, many or a size class.

D: .; size: .; J: TRBJ2-3; V: TRBV3-1/TRBV3-2; DNA: TGTGCCAGCAGCCAAGGTACTGCGGGTTCAGATACGCAGTATTTT; CDR3: CASSQGTAGSDTQYF
D: TRBD1; size: once; J: TRBJ2-3; V: TRBV7-2; DNA: TGTGCCAGCAGCAGCCTACAGGGGGCTCTCGCAGATACGCAGTATTTT; CDR3: CASSSLQGALADTQYF
D: TRBD2; size: .; J: TRBJ2-3; V: TRBV30; DNA: TGTGCCTGGAGTGTACGGAGGACTAGCAGCGCAGATACGCAGTATTTT; CDR3: CAWSVRRTSSADTQYF
D: TRBD1; size: .; J: TRBJ1-3; V: TRBV9; DNA: TGTGCCAGCAGCATAACAGGGGGGGCATCTGGAAACACCATATATTTT; CDR3: CASSITGGASGNTIYF
D: .; size: .; J: TRBJ1-2; V: TRBV5-1; DNA: TGCGCCAGCAGCTTGGATGGGAGCTATGGCTACACCTTC; CDR3: CASSLDGSYGYTF
D: TRBD1; size: .; J: TRBJ2-6; V: TRBV29-1; DNA: TGCAGCGTTCTTTCCGACCGGGACAGGGATTATGGGGCCAACGTCCTGACTTTC; CDR3: CSVLSDRDRDYGANVLTF
D: TRBD1; size: .; J: TRBJ1-2; V: TRBV5-6; DNA: TGTGCCAGCAGCCCCGGACAGGCGAGAGGCTACACCTTC; CDR3: CASSPGQARGYTF
D: TRBD1; size: .; J: TRBJ1-5; V: TRBV13; DNA: TGTGCCAGCAGCAGACAGGGGAATAGCAATCAGCCCCAGCATTTT; CDR3: CASSRQGNSNQPQHF
D: .; size: .; J: TRBJ2-1; V: TRBV3-1/TRBV3-2; DNA: TGTGCCAGCAGCCAAGGCGACAATACCTACAATGAGCAGTTCTTC; CDR3: CASSQGDNTYNEQFF
D: .; size: .; J: TRBJ2-2; V: TRBV12-3/TRBV12-4; DNA: TGTGCCGGGGCGACTAGGGTCCCCGGGGAGCTGTTTTTT; CDR3: CAGATRVPGELFF
D: .; size: .; J: TRBJ1-1; V: TRBV27; DNA: TGTGCCAGCAGTTTAGCCCTGCGAGGGACTGAAGCTTTCTTT; CDR3: CASSLALRGTEAFF
D: .; size: .; J: TRBJ2-3; V: TRBV6-1; DNA: TGTGCCAGCAGTGAAATTTCGGGAGCAGGGGGTCGGGATACGCAGTATTTT; CDR3: CASSEISGAGGRDTQYF
D: .; size: .; J: TRBJ1-4; V: TRBV19; DNA: TGTGCCAGTAGTATAGTGGGCAGCGGTGCAACTAATGAAAAACTGTTTTTT; CDR3: CASSIVGSGATNEKLFF
D: .; size: .; J: TRBJ1-1; V: TRBV30; DNA: TGTGCCTGGAGTGTTTGGGACTCCCTCCGGCCGAACACTGAAGCTTTCTTT; CDR3: CAWSVWDSLRPNTEAFF
D: .; size: .; J: TRBJ1-4; V: TRBV5-1; DNA: TGCGCCAGCAGCTTGGGAACAGGATATAATGAAAAACTGTTTTTT; CDR3: CASSLGTGYNEKLFF
D: TRBD1; size: .; J: TRBJ1-2; V: TRBV23-1; DNA: TGCGCCAGCAGTCCTTTCAGGGGGCGGGGGCCCTACTATGGCTACACCTTC; CDR3: CASSPFRGRGPYYGYTF
D: .; size: few; J: TRBJ1-2; V: TRBV6-4; DNA: TGTGCCAGCAGTGACTCAATGGCCAGGGACTACACCTTC; CDR3: CASSDSMARDYTF
D: .; size: .; J: TRBJ1-2; V: TRBV7-8; DNA: TGTGCCTGCACCCGGACAGCTAACTATGGCTACACCTTC; CDR3: CACTRTANYGYTF
D: TRBD1; size: .; J: TRBJ1-2; V: TRBV11-2; DNA: TGTGCCAGCAGCCCCATGTTGTCAGGGGGCAACTATGGCTACACCTTC; CDR3: CASSPMLSGGNYGYTF
D: .; size: .; J: TRBJ1-1; V: TRBV6-1; DNA: TGTGCCAGCAGTGAACACAGATCAGACACTGAAGCTTTCTTT; CDR3: CASSEHRSDTEAFF
D: .; size: .; J: TRBJ1-5; V: TRBV27; DNA: TGTGCCAGCAGTTTGCAGGGTAGCAATCAGCCCCAGCATTTT; CDR3: CASSLQGSNQPQHF
D: .; size: .; J: TRBJ1-5; V: TRBV4-2; DNA: TGTGCCAGCAGCCAAGGCGGGAATCAGCCCCAGCATTTT; CDR3: CASSQGGNQPQHF
D: TRBD1; size: .; J: TRBJ1-2; V: TRBV5-1; DNA: TGCGCCAGCAGCGGAGGACAGGGTTGGCGCTACACCTTC; CDR3: CASSGGQGWRYTF
D: TRBD1; size: .; J: TRBJ1-1; V: TRBV5-1; DNA: TGCGCCAGCGGGACAGGGGACACTGAAGCTTTCTTT; CDR3: CASGTGDTEAFF
D: .; size: .; J: TRBJ1-1; V: TRBV6-5; DNA: TGTGCCAGCAGGCACAGGGACGTTAACACTGAAGCTTTCTTT; CDR3: CASRHRDVNTEAFF
D: .; size: .; J: TRBJ2-5; V: TRBV29-1; DNA: TGCAGCGTTGTTTTCCGTGGCGAGACCCAGTACTTC; CDR3: CSVVFRGETQYF
D: .; size: .; J: TRBJ1-1; V: TRBV10-3; DNA: TGTGCCATCAGGAGGGAAGGTCAGGCTGAAGCTTTCTTT; CDR3: CAIRREGQAEAFF
D: .; size: .; J: TRBJ1-6; V: TRBV19; DNA: TGTGCCAGTACGGCCCGGGACTTCGAAGGCTCACCCCTCCACTTT; CDR3: CASTARDFEGSPLHF
D: .; size: .; J: TRBJ1-1; V: TRBV6-5; DNA: TGTGCCAGCAGTTACGGCCGCATGAACACTGAAGCTTTCTTT; CDR3: CASSYGRMNTEAFF
D: TRBD1; size: few; J: TRBJ1-3; V: TRBV12-5; DNA: TGTGCTAGTGGACAAAACAGGGGGCAGAGTGGAAACACCATATATTTT; CDR3: CASGQNRGQSGNTIYF
D: TRBD1; size: .; J: TRBJ1-5; V: TRBV5-4; DNA: TGTGCCAGCAGCTTGGCGGGACAGGGTCAGCCCCAGCATTTT; CDR3: CASSLAGQGQPQHF
D: .; size: .; J: TRBJ1-1; V: TRBV11-3; DNA: TGTGCCAGCAGTCGGGGACAAAACACTGAAGCTTTCTTT; CDR3: CASSRGQNTEAFF
D: .; size: once; J: TRBJ1-5; V: TRBV7-3; DNA: TGTGCCAGCAGCTTAAACCAGGGTCAGCCCCAGCATTTT; CDR3: CASSLNQGQPQHF
D: .; size: .; J: TRBJ1-1; V: TRBV19; DNA: TGTGCCAGTAGTACGTCGGTGGGGGGGCCCCCGGAAGCTTTCTTT; CDR3: CASSTSVGGPPEAFF
D: TRBD2; size: .; J: TRBJ2-3; V: TRBV6-6; DNA: TGTGCCAGCAGTTACTCGGGGGGGGCAGATACGCAGTATTTT; CDR3: CASSYSGGADTQYF
D: TRBD1; size: .; J: TRBJ1-4; V: TRBV5-4; DNA: TGTGCCAGCAGCTTGCAGGGGGGCGAAAAACTGTTTTTT; CDR3: CASSLQGGEKLFF
D: TRBD1; size: .; J: TRBJ1-2; V: TRBV7-3; DNA: TGTGCCAGCAGCTGGGGACAGGGGGCTGACTATGGCTACACCTTC; CDR3: CASSWGQGADYGYTF
D: TRBD1; size: .; J: TRBJ2-5; V: TRBV24-1; DNA: TGTGCCACCAGTGATCCCCCGGGACAGGGGAAGAAGACCCAGTACTTC; CDR3: CATSDPPGQGKKTQYF
D: TRBD2; size: once; J: TRBJ2-2; V: TRBV28; DNA: TGTGCCAGCACAGTCGGGCTAGCGGGGTTCGGGGAGCTGTTTTTT; CDR3: CASTVGLAGFGELFF
D: .; size: once; J: TRBJ1-5; V: TRBV6-1; DNA: TGTGCCAGCAGTGGAAGGGGACAAAGTCCTAATCAGCCCCAGCATTTT; CDR3: CASSGRGQSPNQPQHF
D: TRBD2; size: .; J: TRBJ2-3; V: TRBV6-6; DNA: TGTGCCAGCAGTCCCGGGGGTAGCGGGGGCCTCACAGATACGCAGTATTTT; CDR3: CASSPGGSGGLTDTQYF